A selection of T cell receptor beta chains follows, all from one sample in a study of blood T cell repertoires in COVID-19. Here immunoSEQ multiplex PCR was the method, and the copy in TCRdb shows in-frame clones only, minus some. The sample lists approximately 60,000 clones, around 93% occurring once. Sequencing was carried out using peripheral blood. Receptors were obtained from a man between 65 and 79 years old with active COVID-19. Each CDR3 is given with its conserved first and last residue. The D gene is left open where the match is weak. For some rows the clone size is stated as once, few or many, or as a class when expanded; others skip it.

CDR3aa: CARSRDRDQTYNEQFF; v_gene: TRBV7-5; abundance: .; d_gene: .; j_gene: TRBJ2-1
CDR3aa: CASRSGGEGRGAYEQYF; v_gene: TRBV2; abundance: .; d_gene: .; j_gene: TRBJ2-7
CDR3aa: CASSKNQRLASTDTQYF; v_gene: TRBV5-4; abundance: .; d_gene: TRBD2; j_gene: TRBJ2-3
CDR3aa: CASRGGQSDGELFF; v_gene: TRBV5-1; abundance: .; d_gene: .; j_gene: TRBJ2-2
CDR3aa: CASSPTPMTAHYGYTF; v_gene: TRBV18; abundance: .; d_gene: .; j_gene: TRBJ1-2
CDR3aa: CATGGLGAGTGELFF; v_gene: TRBV5-6; abundance: .; d_gene: .; j_gene: TRBJ2-2
CDR3aa: CASSLGGSGNEQFF; v_gene: TRBV6-2/TRBV6-3; abundance: .; d_gene: .; j_gene: TRBJ2-1
CDR3aa: CASSFGAGGEQFF; v_gene: TRBV5-1; abundance: once; d_gene: TRBD2; j_gene: TRBJ2-1
CDR3aa: CASSVPPNYGYTF; v_gene: TRBV9; abundance: .; d_gene: .; j_gene: TRBJ1-2
CDR3aa: CASSRFDGYQETQYF; v_gene: TRBV3-1/TRBV3-2; abundance: .; d_gene: .; j_gene: TRBJ2-5
CDR3aa: CASSIGQGGTEAFF; v_gene: TRBV19; abundance: .; d_gene: .; j_gene: TRBJ1-1
CDR3aa: CATQGNTGELFF; v_gene: TRBV10-3; abundance: .; d_gene: .; j_gene: TRBJ2-2
CDR3aa: CASSLDSSSYNEQFF; v_gene: TRBV5-4; abundance: .; d_gene: .; j_gene: TRBJ2-1
CDR3aa: CASSEEYLPGTGELFF; v_gene: TRBV2; abundance: .; d_gene: .; j_gene: TRBJ2-2
CDR3aa: CASTSLPSNYGYTF; v_gene: TRBV27; abundance: .; d_gene: .; j_gene: TRBJ1-2
CDR3aa: CASSPTRDGYTF; v_gene: TRBV18; abundance: .; d_gene: .; j_gene: TRBJ1-2
CDR3aa: CASSYGDRGRVAFF; v_gene: TRBV6-2/TRBV6-3; abundance: .; d_gene: TRBD1; j_gene: TRBJ1-1
CDR3aa: CASSPPQGVYEQYF; v_gene: TRBV7-2; abundance: .; d_gene: TRBD1; j_gene: TRBJ2-7
CDR3aa: CAISDSGGLGTQYF; v_gene: TRBV10-3; abundance: .; d_gene: .; j_gene: TRBJ2-5
CDR3aa: CASSPRQGAGGNTIYF; v_gene: TRBV18; abundance: .; d_gene: TRBD1; j_gene: TRBJ1-3
CDR3aa: CASSDSFRGGAYNEQFF; v_gene: TRBV6-4; abundance: .; d_gene: TRBD2; j_gene: TRBJ2-1
CDR3aa: CAPQRGKINEQFF; v_gene: TRBV28; abundance: .; d_gene: TRBD2; j_gene: TRBJ2-1
CDR3aa: CASSANLGRNTGELFF; v_gene: TRBV9; abundance: .; d_gene: .; j_gene: TRBJ2-2
CDR3aa: CASSLVSGRNEQFF; v_gene: TRBV5-1; abundance: once; d_gene: .; j_gene: TRBJ2-1
CDR3aa: CASSHQKGALSIRTRGTEAFF; v_gene: TRBV4-1; abundance: .; d_gene: TRBD1; j_gene: TRBJ1-1
CDR3aa: CASSLGSGQGARQPQHF; v_gene: TRBV11-2; abundance: few; d_gene: TRBD1; j_gene: TRBJ1-5
CDR3aa: CASSQDLFSGGLIGEQFF; v_gene: TRBV4-1; abundance: .; d_gene: TRBD2; j_gene: TRBJ2-1
CDR3aa: CASRRVGLSTDTQYF; v_gene: TRBV7-9; abundance: .; d_gene: .; j_gene: TRBJ2-3
CDR3aa: CASSQDRAGFQPQHF; v_gene: TRBV4-3; abundance: once; d_gene: .; j_gene: TRBJ1-5
CDR3aa: CASSIGDYSNQPQHF; v_gene: TRBV19; abundance: .; d_gene: .; j_gene: TRBJ1-5
CDR3aa: CASSLLTVTNEKLFF; v_gene: TRBV7-8; abundance: .; d_gene: .; j_gene: TRBJ1-4
CDR3aa: CASSPQPTNEKLFF; v_gene: TRBV6-5; abundance: once; d_gene: .; j_gene: TRBJ1-4
CDR3aa: CASKGGDQPQHF; v_gene: TRBV6-6; abundance: .; d_gene: .; j_gene: TRBJ1-5
CDR3aa: CAISESSYNEQFF; v_gene: TRBV10-3; abundance: .; d_gene: .; j_gene: TRBJ2-1
CDR3aa: CASSLAGGATGELFF; v_gene: TRBV5-1; abundance: .; d_gene: TRBD2; j_gene: TRBJ2-2
CDR3aa: CASSQDLGGGADEQFF; v_gene: TRBV4-2; abundance: .; d_gene: .; j_gene: TRBJ2-1
CDR3aa: CASSAGQSNQPQHF; v_gene: TRBV10-2; abundance: .; d_gene: TRBD1; j_gene: TRBJ1-5
CDR3aa: CASSESGTSEAEQFF; v_gene: TRBV9; abundance: once; d_gene: TRBD2; j_gene: TRBJ2-1
CDR3aa: CASSLASGTEAFF; v_gene: TRBV10-1; abundance: .; d_gene: .; j_gene: TRBJ1-1
CDR3aa: CATKSGGYNEQFF; v_gene: TRBV24-1; abundance: once; d_gene: TRBD2; j_gene: TRBJ2-1
CDR3aa: CASSSQGVEGYTF; v_gene: TRBV5-8; abundance: .; d_gene: .; j_gene: TRBJ1-2
CDR3aa: CASSLSWENRGGELFF; v_gene: TRBV27; abundance: .; d_gene: .; j_gene: TRBJ2-2
CDR3aa: CASSPVTGEETQYF; v_gene: TRBV19; abundance: .; d_gene: TRBD1; j_gene: TRBJ2-5
CDR3aa: CASSLVVDLISGNTIYF; v_gene: TRBV7-9; abundance: .; d_gene: .; j_gene: TRBJ1-3
CDR3aa: CASRPNKRGGIVNEQFF; v_gene: TRBV27; abundance: once; d_gene: TRBD2; j_gene: TRBJ2-1